This entry features one T cell receptor beta chain sequence. What antigen it recognizes has not been identified. Base qualities were left out, and no much larger clone turns up one base away. Library preparation was by RT-PCR. TCRdb shows the sequencer as NextSeq 550. TCRdb's own reprocessing of the public reads used fastp at Q25 and MiXCR and kept productive beta chains. Rows matching on CDR3 protein sequence are summarized as one entry with the most common DNA and genes. This sample lists 84,000 or so distinct CDR3 sequences; around 49% were detected once. The top ten constitute 60% to 65% of the sample. The data were taken from a study of patients and donors after allogeneic stem cell transplantation (dated by TCRdb to the early 2020s). This TCR came from a human donor who was either an allogeneic HSCT recipient or a stem cell or donor lymphocyte infusion donor (not recorded which). It is not recorded whose cells these are; they may come from a transplant donor. The sequenced sample consisted of blood, either unsorted or a sorted T cell fraction (not recorded which).

The DNA sequence is as follows: TGTGCCAGCAGCTCTCCACGGGACCGCAGAACTAGCGGGAGGGCTAGCACAGATACGCAGTATTTT. The translation is CASSSPRDRRTSGRASTDTQYF. The chain couples TRBV7-9 to TRBJ2-3, with 13 junctional bases fitting TRBD2. The CDR3 sequence holds 22 residues, the cysteine and phenylalanine included. Only the CDR3 part of the read is kept: 66 bases, read in frame from the first base. From the germline V gene (reference sequence), CDR1 is SEHNR and CDR2 is FQNEAQ. The junction shows trimming of 4 bases on V and 0 bases on J, and the gene matches do not reach 19 bases of it.